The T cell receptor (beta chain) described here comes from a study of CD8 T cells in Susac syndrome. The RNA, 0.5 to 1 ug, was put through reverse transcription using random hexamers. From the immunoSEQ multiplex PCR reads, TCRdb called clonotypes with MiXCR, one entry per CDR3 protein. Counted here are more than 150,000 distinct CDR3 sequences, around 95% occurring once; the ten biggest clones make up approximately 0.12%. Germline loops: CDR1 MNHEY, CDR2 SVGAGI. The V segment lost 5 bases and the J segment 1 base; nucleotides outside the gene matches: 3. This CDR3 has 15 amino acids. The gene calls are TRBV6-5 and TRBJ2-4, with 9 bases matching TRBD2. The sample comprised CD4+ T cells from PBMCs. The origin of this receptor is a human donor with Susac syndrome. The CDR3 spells CASSKAGGAKNIQYF. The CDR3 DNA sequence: TGTGCCAGCAGTAAGGCGGGGGGGGCCAAAAACATTCAGTACTTC.